Listed here are 27 T cell receptor beta chains from one sample, sequenced in a study of spatial heterogeneity in lung cancer. Noted time point: blood at routine non-recurrence follow-up after resection. TCRdb reanalysed the 5' RACE reads using MiXCR and keeps one entry per CDR3 protein. Altogether about 10,000 distinct CDR3 sequences are present, about 25% being singletons, with the ten largest covering approximately 3.8%. Sequenced here: PBMCs, sampled at follow-up. The receptors come from a female donor with early-stage non-small cell lung cancer.

The chain couples TRBV7-9 to TRBJ2-7, with 8 bases lining up with TRBD1. CDR3 length: 15 residues. The ends lost 6 bases at V and 5 bases at J; junction bases unmatched: 12. Germline V gene sequence: CDR1 SEHNR, CDR2 FQNEAQ (reference sequence). The CDR3 spells CASRRMTGDQNEQYF. In nucleotides, the CDR3 is TGTGCCAGCAGAAGAATGACAGGGGATCAGAACGAGCAGTACTTC.

This clonotype is medium-sized in the sample. J is TRBJ2-1 and V is TRBV3-1; a weak D match, TRBD1 (5 bases). Looked up from germline, CDR1 is LGHDT and CDR2 is YNNKEL (reference sequence). This CDR3 has 16 residues. Trimming removed 3 bases at V and 0 bases at J, with 12 bases between. This CDR3 is CASSHPGASSYNEQFF. In DNA form, the CDR3 reads TGTGCCAGCAGCCACCCTGGGGCGAGCTCCTACAATGAGCAGTTCTTC.

This chain connects TRBV4-1 to TRBJ1-5, with TRBD1 matching over 11 bases. The length of the CDR3 is 23 residues. The germline V gene has CDR1 MGHRA and CDR2 YSYEKL. Trimming removed 6 bases from V and 7 bases from J; junction bases left unmatched: 32. The CDR3 DNA follows: TGCGCCAGCAGTCCTTTCGGGATGGACAGGGGGCGCGGGTGGCGCTCCCCTGGGCAGCCCCAGCATTTT. Its translation is CASSPFGMDRGRGWRSPGQPQHF.

This clonotype is medium-sized by share. The V call is TRBV7-9, the J call TRBJ2-1; the match to TRBD2 covers 11 bases. Trimming at V came to 5 bases and at J to 7 bases, leaving 4 bases not matched to a gene. Germline CDR1 and CDR2: SEHNR and FQNEAQ (reference sequence). The CDR3 totals 14 residues. As DNA, the CDR3 is TGTGCCAGCAGCCCATGGACTAGCGGGAATGAGCAGTTCTTC. The encoded protein is CASSPWTSGNEQFF.

This clonotype is categorized as medium-sized. The CDR3 bases are TGCAGCGTGCTAGGAGGTTTCACAGATACGCAGTATTTT. Protein product: CSVLGGFTDTQYF. V gene TRBV29-1 combines with J gene TRBJ2-3; a possible D gene is TRBD2 (5 bases). This CDR3 region has 13 residues. Trimming pared 6 bases from V and 2 bases from J, leaving 12 bases between. Germline V gene sequence: CDR1 SQVTM, CDR2 ANQGSEA.

This clonotype came up a few times. The V and J genes are TRBV29-1 and TRBJ1-2; 9 nucleotides match TRBD1. The V and J ends lost 8 bases and 3 bases, in that order; junction bases with no gene match: 4. The CDR3 length is 12 residues. Germline CDR1 SQVTM, CDR2 ANQGSEA. Written as DNA, the CDR3 is TGCAGCTCGGGACAGGGCGACTATGGCTACACCTTC. The encoded protein is CSSGQGDYGYTF.

This sequence joins TRBV29-1 and TRBJ2-6; D may be TRBD2 (5 bases). V lost 8 bases to trimming and J lost 2 bases, with 10 bases between them. Per germline, CDR1 SQVTM and CDR2 ANQGSEA. This CDR3 contains 13 residues. Written as DNA, the CDR3 is TGCAGCATCGGGGTTACTGGGGCCAACGTCCTGACTTTC. It yields the protein CSIGVTGANVLTF.

This clonotype was counted a few times. This rearrangement joins TRBV5-1 to TRBJ1-5, with 7 bases aligning to TRBD1. Germline CDR1 SGHRS, CDR2 YFSETQ. Trimming removed 0 bases from V and 3 bases from J; junction bases left unmatched: 3. This CDR3 has 15 residues. The CDR3 DNA reads TGCGCCAGCAGCTTGGGGGACAGCAACAATCAGCCCCAGCATTTT. This codes for CASSLGDSNNQPQHF.

This clonotype was seen a few times. The rearrangement joins TRBV28 to TRBJ1-1, with a weak D call TRBD1 (6 bases). The CDR3 extends over 14 amino acids. Trimming stripped 5 bases from V and 4 bases from J, with 14 bases between. Germline V gene lookup returns CDR1 MDHEN and CDR2 SYDVKM. The DNA of the CDR3 is TGTGCCAGCAGTACAGGGTCCGTGGGCACTGAAGCTTTCTTT. Amino acids: CASSTGSVGTEAFF.

V gene TRBV28 combines with J gene TRBJ2-7; D is possibly TRBD1 (6 bases). Per germline, CDR1 MDHEN and CDR2 SYDVKM. There are 12 residues in the CDR3. Between the trimmed V and J ends, which lost 10 bases and 3 bases, there was a span of 13 bases. The CDR3 protein is CATRTVNYEQYF. The DNA for the CDR3 is TGTGCCACTAGGACAGTAAACTACGAGCAGTACTTC.

This chain connects TRBV18 to TRBJ2-7; 7 bases align to TRBD2. V shed 3 bases and J 7 bases; nucleotides not matched to a gene: 12. Germline V gene sequence: CDR1 KGHSH, CDR2 LQKENI. The CDR3 spans 15 residues. The CDR3, as DNA: TGTGCCAGCTCACCTAACTGGGGGGGACGAGGAGAGCAGTACTTC. As protein: CASSPNWGGRGEQYF.

The chain joins TRBV7-9 to TRBJ2-1; 11 bases fit TRBD2. Germline assignment: CDR1 SEHNR and CDR2 FQNEAQ (reference sequence). The junction had 9 bases not matched to a gene; V was cut back by 11 bases and J by 6 bases. This CDR3 is built from 14 residues. CDR3 bases: TGTGCCCCCCGGAAACTAGCGGGAGTCAATGAGCAGTTCTTC. This gives the protein CAPRKLAGVNEQFF.

This clonotype was observed a handful of times. The chain combines TRBV29-1 with TRBJ2-3; D is ambiguous. Trimming took off 3 bases at V and 2 bases at J, with 9 bases between the two ends. Germline-derived CDR1 and CDR2 are SQVTM and ANQGSEA. The CDR3 runs to 13 residues. The CDR3 loop is CSVDRAYTDTQYF. CDR3 in DNA: TGCAGCGTTGACCGTGCGTACACAGATACGCAGTATTTT.

The V gene is TRBV28, the J gene TRBJ2-7; TRBD1 agrees at 8 bases. This CDR3 has 12 amino acids. V lost 1 base, J lost 11 bases, and 4 bases stayed unmatched. The germline V gene encodes CDR1 MDHEN and CDR2 SYDVKM. Here the CDR3 reads CASSLSTGVEYF. CDR3 nucleotides: TGTGCCAGCAGTTTATCGACAGGGGTCGAGTACTTC.

The CDR3 sequence: CASSTGEGPQGEQYF. CDR3 coding DNA: TGTGCCAGCTCAACGGGTGAGGGGCCCCAGGGCGAGCAGTACTTC. The V and J genes are TRBV18 and TRBJ2-7, with D perhaps assigned TRBD1 or TRBD2 (5 bases each). Trimming cost V 5 bases and J 6 bases, with 20 bases left between them. Germline CDR1 and CDR2: KGHSH and LQKENI. This CDR3 contains 15 residues.

This clonotype was seen only a few times. The rearrangement joins TRBV3-1 to TRBJ2-2; D is undetermined. Per germline, CDR1 LGHDT and CDR2 YNNKEL (reference sequence). V was pared by 0 bases and J by 4 bases, with 6 bases between. CDR3 length equals 14 residues. CDR3 in amino acids: CASSQDLVTGELFF. In nucleotides, the CDR3 is TGTGCCAGCAGCCAAGATCTAGTCACCGGGGAGCTGTTTTTT.

This clonotype was observed a single time. The J gene is TRBJ2-4, the V gene TRBV28; TRBD1 aligns across 8 bases. This CDR3 contains 15 residues. V shed 6 bases, J shed 1 base, and the junction held 5 bases outside the gene matches. The V gene's germline CDR1 is MDHEN and CDR2 SYDVKM. CDR3: CASSPTGEAKNIQYF. The CDR3 DNA reads TGTGCCAGCAGCCCGACAGGGGAGGCCAAAAACATTCAGTACTTC. The full variable domain, its missing parts supplied by reference TRBV28 and TRBJ2-4, is DVKVTQSSRYLVKRTGEKVFLECVQDMDHENMFWYRQDPGLGLRLIYFSYDVKMKEKGDIPEGYSVSREKKERFSLILESASTNQTSMYLCASSPTGEAKNIQYFGAGTRLSVL.

This chain uses TRBV7-2 with TRBJ1-1, with D possibly TRBD1 on 6 matching bases. This CDR3 has 16 residues. V was shortened by 6 bases and J by 0 bases, with 17 bases between the two germline ends. Germline lookup yields CDR1 SGHTA and CDR2 FQGNSA. CDR3 DNA: TGTGCCAGCAGTCCCCAGGGGATTTTACTGAACACTGAAGCTTTCTTT. It translates to CASSPQGILLNTEAFF.

Within the sample, this clonotype is medium-sized. The genes are TRBV5-1 and TRBJ2-3; no reliable D call. V lost 3 bases and J 0 bases, leaving 8 bases between the germline ends. The length of the CDR3 is 14 residues. Germline V gene lookup returns CDR1 SGHRS and CDR2 YFSETQ. In DNA form, the CDR3 reads TGCGCCAGCAGCTACGAGCGTAGCACAGATACGCAGTATTTT. Protein product: CASSYERSTDTQYF.

The chain combines TRBV19 with TRBJ2-7, with 12 nucleotides matching TRBD2. This CDR3 region has 14 residues. The V and J ends lost 5 bases and 4 bases, in that order; junction bases with no gene match: 3. Germline CDR1 reads LNHDA; CDR2 reads SQIVND (reference sequence). Here the CDR3 DNA reads TGTGCCAGTAGTCCTGGACTAGCGGGGTACGAGCAGTACTTC. Encoded protein: CASSPGLAGYEQYF.

This clonotype was seen more than once but under ten times. The chain combines TRBV28 with TRBJ2-1; 13 nucleotides agree with TRBD2. Germline CDR1 is MDHEN and CDR2 is SYDVKM. V shed 5 bases, J shed 10 bases, and the junction held 8 bases outside the gene matches. The length of the CDR3 is 15 residues. CDR3 DNA: TGTGCCAGCAGTCCCTCGGGACTAGCGGGACGGGAGCAGTTCTTC. As protein: CASSPSGLAGREQFF.

CDR3 amino acids: CASRNTIGELFF. The CDR3 DNA reads as TGTGCCAGCAGGAATACGATCGGGGAGCTGTTTTTT. The J gene is TRBJ2-2, the V gene TRBV28, with D hard to call. The CDR3 runs to 12 residues. Trimming took off 6 bases at V and 7 bases at J, with 9 bases between the two ends. The germline CDR1 and CDR2 sequences are MDHEN and SYDVKM.

This clonotype has a handful of counts. The genes are TRBV2 and TRBJ1-4; D is possibly TRBD1 (5 bases). Germline V gene data show CDR1 as SNHLY and CDR2 as FYNNEI. Trimming cost V 4 bases and J 5 bases, with 14 bases left between them. The CDR3 is 15 residues long. CDR3 region: CASSARRDPNEKLFF. CDR3 DNA sequence: TGTGCCAGCAGTGCCCGCCGGGACCCGAATGAAAAACTGTTTTTT.

V usage is TRBV29-1 and J usage is TRBJ2-7; D perhaps matches TRBD1 (6 bases). Trimming took 4 bases from V and 3 from J, leaving 16 bases between them. Germline assignment: CDR1 SQVTM and CDR2 ANQGSEA. The CDR3 runs 14 residues. The CDR3 protein is CSVADSYLDYEQYF. The CDR3 region has the DNA TGCAGCGTTGCGGACAGCTACTTAGACTACGAGCAGTACTTC.

This clonotype has just a few counts. The V and J genes are TRBV7-2 and TRBJ2-1; 9 bases align to TRBD2. From germline, CDR1 is SGHTA and CDR2 FQGNSA. This CDR3 has 16 residues. J was trimmed by 6 bases and V by 2 bases; bases with no gene match: 8. This CDR3 reads CASSLHSGGTGNEQFF. CDR3 nucleotide sequence: TGTGCCAGCAGCTTACATAGCGGGGGTACGGGCAATGAGCAGTTCTTC.

The chain links TRBV6-5 to TRBJ2-7; 9 bases align to TRBD2. The CDR3 totals 15 residues. Trimming removed 4 bases from V and 5 bases from J; junction bases left unmatched: 9. Germline loops: CDR1 MNHEY, CDR2 SVGAGI. CDR3 protein: CASSLAAGGPHEQYF. As DNA, the CDR3 is TGTGCCAGCAGTTTGGCCGCGGGAGGGCCTCACGAGCAGTACTTC.

In nucleotides, the CDR3 is TGCGCCAGCAGTCGCGGCAAGCAGGAAGCTTTCTTT. Its protein product is CASSRGKQEAFF. The chain combines TRBV5-1 with TRBJ1-1; D is undetermined. CDR3 length: 12 amino acids. The V gene lost 5 bases and the J gene lost 8 bases, with 13 bases spanning the gap. Per germline, CDR1 SGHRS and CDR2 YFSETQ. Based on the CDR3 plus reference TRBV5-1 and TRBJ1-1, the full variable domain is KAGVTQTPRYLIKTRGQQVTLSCSPISGHRSVSWYQQTPGQGLQFLFEYFSETQRNKGNFPGRFSGRQFSNSRSEMNVSTLELGDSALYLCASSRGKQEAFFGQGTRLTVV.